These 22 T cell receptor beta chains originate from one sample sequenced in a study of graft-versus-host responses after intestinal transplantation. The antigens these receptors bind are not known. The assay was immunoSEQ multiplex PCR, and TCRdb's table has in-frame clones only and misses some. The data show some 120,000 clones, with approximately 94% seen just once and about 0.2% held by the top ten. The specimen comprised unstimulated CD4+ T cells sorted from spleen or lymph node cells, sampled before transplant. The receptors stem from a human donor who was the organ donor for an intestinal transplant.

About this clone: The sample carries other DNA sequences with the same CDR3. The V call is TRBV9, the J call TRBJ1-1; possibly TRBD1 for D (5 bases). This CDR3 has 13 residues. The germline V gene has CDR1 SGDLS and CDR2 YYNGEE. Trimming took off 3 bases at V and 3 bases at J, with 9 bases between the two ends. The CDR3 region is CASSAGPDTEAFF. The CDR3 DNA reads TGTGCCAGCAGCGCAGGGCCCGACACTGAAGCTTTCTTT.

The rearrangement uses TRBV11-1 and TRBJ2-7, with TRBD2 matching 8 bases. V shed 0 bases and J 2 bases; nucleotides not matched to a gene: 3. The germline gives CDR1 SGHAT, CDR2 FQDESV (reference sequence). The CDR3 loop spans 15 amino acids. CDR3 DNA: TGTGCCAGCAGCTTAGCCCCGGGACTAGCCTACGAGCAGTACTTC. Translated: CASSLAPGLAYEQYF. Supplemented by reference TRBV11-1 and TRBJ2-7, the full variable domain reads EAEVAQSPRYKITEKSQAVAFWCDPISGHATLYWYRQILGQGPELLVQFQDESVVDDSQLPKDRFSAERLKGVDSTLKIQPAELGDSAMYLCASSLAPGLAYEQYFGPGTRLTVT.

The chain couples TRBV9 to TRBJ1-3, with D uncertain. Germline CDR1 and CDR2: SGDLS and YYNGEE. V lost 0 bases to trimming and J lost 0 bases, with 13 bases between them. The CDR3 length is 17 residues. The DNA for the CDR3 is TGTGCCAGCAGCGTAGGAGAATGGGAGAACTCTGGAAACACCATATATTTT. Its translation is CASSVGEWENSGNTIYF.

The J gene is TRBJ1-3, the V gene TRBV28, with TRBD1 as a possible D gene (6 bases). V was clipped by 5 bases and J by 0 bases, with 17 bases between them. The germline V gene encodes CDR1 MDHEN and CDR2 SYDVKM. This CDR3 region has 17 residues. This CDR3 reads CASSAWGQGLSGNTIYF. DNA of the CDR3: TGTGCCAGCAGTGCCTGGGGCCAGGGGCTCTCTGGAAACACCATATATTTT.

The CDR3 here is CASSLRRNQGTQYF. The CDR3 DNA follows: TGTGCCAGCAGTTTGCGGCGGAACCAAGGAACCCAGTACTTC. V usage is TRBV27 and J usage is TRBJ2-5; D is unclear. Looked up from germline, CDR1 is MNHEY and CDR2 is SMNVEV (reference sequence). This CDR3 contains 14 residues. V was clipped by 3 bases and J by 8 bases, with 16 bases between them.

The chain joins TRBV6-9 to TRBJ2-7, with D unclear. The V and J ends lost 1 base and 7 bases respectively, with 11 bases between them. The CDR3 is 13 amino acids. CDR1 is MNHGY and CDR2 is SVAAGI in the germline V gene. The CDR3 is CASSYCPLGEQYF. CDR3 nucleotides: TGTGCCAGCAGTTATTGCCCTCTGGGGGAGCAGTACTTC.

The chain recombines TRBV28 with TRBJ2-2, with D possibly being TRBD1 (6 bases). CDR3 length equals 15 residues. V was pared by 3 bases and J by 2 bases, with 10 bases between. Germline-derived CDR1 and CDR2 are MDHEN and SYDVKM. CDR3 DNA: TGTGCCAGCAGTTTGGGGGCCATCAACACCGGGGAGCTGTTTTTT. It translates to CASSLGAINTGELFF.

The V gene is TRBV18, the J gene TRBJ1-2; D remains ambiguous. In germline, CDR1 is KGHSH, CDR2 LQKENI. This CDR3 has 14 amino acids. V was trimmed by 2 bases and J by 8 bases, leaving 15 bases between them. The CDR3 region has the DNA TGTGCCAGCTCACCAGTACGGAAGCTGGAGGGCTACACCTTC. Translation: CASSPVRKLEGYTF.

V and J are TRBV7-9 and TRBJ1-5; no clear D gene. Germline V lookup: CDR1 SEHNR, CDR2 FQNEAQ (reference sequence). The V end was cut by 3 bases, the J end by 5 bases, with 5 bases between. This CDR3 spans 12 amino acids. CDR3 in DNA: TGTGCCAGCAGCTTGACCGATCAGCCCCAGCATTTT. It yields the protein CASSLTDQPQHF.

The chain is built from TRBV6-5 and TRBJ1-1; D is unresolved. Germline loops: CDR1 MNHEY, CDR2 SVGAGI. The CDR3 consists of 14 residues. Trimming took off 2 bases at V and 0 bases at J, with 7 bases between the two ends. This CDR3 reads CASSYDKVNTEAFF. Here the CDR3 DNA reads TGTGCCAGCAGTTACGATAAAGTGAACACTGAAGCTTTCTTT.

The chain couples TRBV5-1 to TRBJ2-4, with D possibly being TRBD1 or TRBD2 (5 bases each). Trimming took off 0 bases at V and 1 base at J, with 11 bases between the two ends. CDR1 and CDR2 from the germline V gene are SGHRS and YFSETQ. This CDR3 spans 16 amino acids. CDR3 sequence reads: CASSLEVRGAKNIQYF. CDR3 DNA sequence: TGCGCCAGCAGCTTGGAAGTGAGGGGTGCCAAAAACATTCAGTACTTC. Full variable domain (missing parts from reference TRBV5-1 and TRBJ2-4): KAGVTQTPRYLIKTRGQQVTLSCSPISGHRSVSWYQQTPGQGLQFLFEYFSETQRNKGNFPGRFSGRQFSNSRSEMNVSTLELGDSALYLCASSLEVRGAKNIQYFGAGTRLSVL.

The chain combines TRBV7-9 with TRBJ2-3; TRBD2 matches at 7 bases. The ends lost 4 bases at V and 0 bases at J; junction bases unmatched: 7. The CDR3 spans 16 residues. Germline V lookup: CDR1 SEHNR, CDR2 FQNEAQ (reference sequence). The CDR3 loop is CASSSPLAASTDTQYF. The CDR3 DNA is TGTGCCAGCAGCTCCCCCCTAGCGGCTAGCACAGATACGCAGTATTTT.

V is TRBV28 and J is TRBJ1-2, with TRBD1 matching 9 bases. The V and J ends lost 4 bases and 4 bases, in that order; junction bases with no gene match: 4. The CDR3 spans 14 residues. CDR1 is MDHEN, CDR2 SYDVKM, per germline. The CDR3 protein is CASSSGTGIYGYTF. CDR3 DNA sequence: TGTGCCAGCAGTTCCGGGACAGGGATCTATGGCTACACCTTC.

The V call is TRBV4-1, the J call TRBJ2-1; TRBD1 aligns across 7 bases. The V and J ends lost 5 bases and 4 bases, in that order; junction bases with no gene match: 11. Germline values: CDR1 MGHRA, CDR2 YSYEKL. This CDR3 contains 16 residues. CDR3 region: CASSLAPGQTYNEQFF. Here the CDR3 DNA reads TGCGCCAGCAGCTTAGCCCCGGGACAGACTTACAATGAGCAGTTCTTC.

This clone was seen a single time. The chain has TRBV19 and TRBJ2-5, with 7 bases lining up with TRBD2. The CDR3 is made up of 14 amino acids. Germline CDR1 reads LNHDA; CDR2 reads SQIVND (reference sequence). Trimming removed 3 bases from V and 1 base from J; junction bases left unmatched: 2. This CDR3 is CASSIGGSQETQYF. In DNA form, the CDR3 reads TGTGCCAGTAGTATCGGGGGGAGCCAAGAGACCCAGTACTTC.

The V call is TRBV21-1, the J call TRBJ1-4; the table's D call of TRBD1 was not tested on the DNA. TRBV21-1 is assigned pseudogene status. This CDR3 spans 16 amino acids. CDR3 bases: TGTGCCAGCAGCAAAGTGTACCCAGCAACTAATGAAAAACTGTTTTTT. Residues: CASSKVYPATNEKLFF.

The rearrangement joins TRBV2 to TRBJ2-1; no clear D gene. V was shortened by 2 bases and J by 12 bases, with 17 bases between the two germline ends. The CDR3 runs to 14 residues. Germline V gives CDR1 SNHLY, CDR2 FYNNEI. The CDR3 DNA reads as TGTGCCAGCAGTGAACCTACCGACGGATCAAGGCAGTTCTTC. This translates into CASSEPTDGSRQFF. The full variable domain, in which reference TRBV2 and TRBJ2-1 provide the parts outside the CDR3, is EPEVTQTPSHQVTQMGQEVILRCVPISNHLYFYWYRQILGQKVEFLVSFYNNEISEKSEIFDDQFSVERPDGSNFTLKIRSTKLEDSAMYFCASSEPTDGSRQFFGPGTRLTVL.

This chain links TRBV19 with TRBJ1-2; weak D call: TRBD1 (5 bases). The CDR3 runs 15 residues. V lost 3 bases and J lost 4, with 15 bases in between. Germline CDR1 and CDR2: LNHDA and SQIVND (reference sequence). The CDR3, as DNA: TGTGCCAGTAGTATCCTCTCCGGACAACTCTATGGCTACACCTTC. Its translation: CASSILSGQLYGYTF.

The CDR3 DNA sequence: TGTGCCAGTAGTATGTCCCTCTCTGGGGCCAACGTCCTGACTTTC. This codes for CASSMSLSGANVLTF. The chain links TRBV19 to TRBJ2-6; D is ambiguous. V lost 3 bases and J lost 0, with 6 bases in between. From germline, CDR1 is LNHDA and CDR2 SQIVND (reference sequence). The CDR3 is 15 residues long.

The chain is built from TRBV30 and TRBJ2-7; 9 nucleotides line up with TRBD1. Germline CDR1 GTSNPN, CDR2 SVGIG (reference sequence). J was trimmed by 2 bases and V by 4 bases; bases with no gene match: 6. The CDR3 runs 14 residues. CDR3 loop: CAWNRGLSTYEQYF. The CDR3 coding sequence is TGTGCCTGGAACAGGGGGCTTTCCACCTACGAGCAGTACTTC.

The genes are TRBV7-9 and TRBJ2-7, with D unclear. CDR3 length: 14 residues. The V end lost 1 base, the J end lost 2 bases, and 9 bases lay between the germline ends. Germline lookup yields CDR1 SEHNR and CDR2 FQNEAQ (reference sequence). The CDR3 DNA follows: TGTGCCAGCAGCTTAGGGACCTTTACCTACGAGCAGTACTTC. It codes for CASSLGTFTYEQYF.

This chain joins TRBV11-2 and TRBJ2-5; D unresolved. V lost 2 bases to trimming and J lost 5 bases, with 15 bases between them. The CDR3 extends over 15 amino acids. Looked up from germline, CDR1 is SGHAT and CDR2 is FQNNGV. CDR3 sequence reads: CASSLKWPRVETQYF. Here the CDR3 DNA reads TGTGCCAGCAGCTTAAAGTGGCCTCGGGTGGAGACCCAGTACTTC.